The 31 T cell receptor beta chains below come from one sample, sequenced in a study of tumor T cells in aggressive B-cell lymphoma. Clones were read by immunoSEQ multiplex PCR, and TCRdb kept only the in-frame ones, dropping some. The sample yields around 4,500 clones, roughly 80% seen once. Sample: tumor tissue. The receptor source for this set is an adult with diffuse large B cell lymphoma.

The chain joins TRBV28 to TRBJ2-1, with TRBD2 matching over 7 bases. After removal of 8 bases from V and 7 bases from J, the junction contained 5 bases not matched to a gene. Germline V CDR1 and CDR2: MDHEN, SYDVKM. The CDR3 is 12 amino acids. The chain's CDR3 is CASGVGGNEQFF. CDR3 DNA sequence: TGTGCCAGCGGGGTGGGGGGGAATGAGCAGTTCTTC.

The table lists this clone with a few counts. V gene TRBV11-2 combines with J gene TRBJ2-2; D is uncertain. The germline V gene encodes CDR1 SGHAT and CDR2 FQNNGV. This CDR3 is 14 amino acids long. With 1 base removed from V and 1 base from J, the gap between germline ends came to 4 bases. The CDR3 region is CASSLALNTGELFF. CDR3 DNA: TGTGCCAGCAGCTTAGCCCTGAACACCGGGGAGCTGTTTTTT.

The chain combines TRBV5-6 with TRBJ1-3; 7 nucleotides line up with TRBD1. The CDR3 has 18 residues. The germline V gene has CDR1 SGHDT and CDR2 YYEEEE. V dropped 3 bases and J dropped 0; count of bases not matched to a gene: 12. The CDR3 nucleotides are TGTGCCAGCAGCTGGCGAAACCGACAGGGCCGCTCTGGAAACACCATATATTTT. Translating gives CASSWRNRQGRSGNTIYF. Together with reference TRBV5-6 and TRBJ1-3, the CDR3 gives the full variable domain: DAGVTQSPTHLIKTRGQQVTLRCSPKSGHDTVSWYQQALGQGPQFIFQYYEEEERQRGNFPDRFSGHQFPNYSSELNVNALLLGDSALYLCASSWRNRQGRSGNTIYFGEGSWLTVV.

The V and J genes are TRBV9 and TRBJ2-1, with TRBD2 matching over 8 bases. Germline CDR1 reads SGDLS; CDR2 reads YYNGEE. After removal of 3 bases from V and 5 bases from J, the junction contained 7 bases not matched to a gene. CDR3 length: 15 residues. The CDR3 region is CASSAGTSGDNEQFF. As DNA, the CDR3 is TGTGCCAGCAGCGCCGGAACTAGCGGAGACAATGAGCAGTTCTTC. Full variable domain (missing parts from reference TRBV9 and TRBJ2-1): DSGVTQTPKHLITATGQRVTLRCSPRSGDLSVYWYQQSLDQGLQFLIQYYNGEERAKGNILERFSAQQFPDLHSELNLSSLELGDSALYFCASSAGTSGDNEQFFGPGTRLTVL.

The rearrangement uses TRBV5-1 and TRBJ1-4; the match to TRBD1 covers 11 bases. This CDR3 region has 17 residues. Trimming took 2 bases from V and 5 from J; bases not matched to a gene: 8. CDR1 is SGHRS, CDR2 YFSETQ, per germline. The CDR3 nucleotides are TGCGCCAGCAGCTTAGCGGACAGGGGGCCCAAGAATGAAAAACTGTTTTTT. Its protein product is CASSLADRGPKNEKLFF.

The V and J genes are TRBV9 and TRBJ1-1, with D possibly being TRBD1 (6 bases). The CDR3 has 13 amino acids. V was pared by 0 bases and J by 7 bases, with 10 bases between. Germline CDR1 reads SGDLS; CDR2 reads YYNGEE. CDR3 sequence reads: CASSVVIGGEAFF. In nucleotides, the CDR3 is TGTGCCAGCAGCGTAGTCATAGGGGGTGAAGCTTTCTTT.

This chain links TRBV18 with TRBJ1-1, with D maybe TRBD1 (6 bases). Trimming shortened V by 4 bases and J by 3 bases, and 9 bases separated the two germline ends. The CDR3 totals 13 residues. Germline CDR1 reads KGHSH; CDR2 reads LQKENI. CDR3 amino acids: CASSQTGYTEAFF. For the CDR3, the DNA is TGTGCCAGCTCACAAACAGGGTACACTGAAGCTTTCTTT.

This clone was counted once. This chain links TRBV27 with TRBJ1-2, with TRBD1 matching 8 bases. The germline V gene has CDR1 MNHEY and CDR2 SMNVEV (reference sequence). CDR3 length equals 16 residues. The ends lost 0 bases at V and 3 bases at J; junction bases unmatched: 6. CDR3: CASSLSGQVLDYGYTF. The CDR3 DNA reads as TGTGCCAGCAGTTTATCGGGACAGGTTCTCGACTATGGCTACACCTTC.

This sequence joins TRBV5-1 and TRBJ1-1; no reliable D call. The germline V gene has CDR1 SGHRS and CDR2 YFSETQ. V lost 0 bases, J lost 0 bases, and 15 bases lay in between. The CDR3 extends over 17 amino acids. The CDR3 protein is CASSLGQVTRMNTEAFF. CDR3 sequence (DNA): TGCGCCAGCAGCTTGGGGCAGGTGACCCGAATGAACACTGAAGCTTTCTTT.

The chain has TRBV10-3 and TRBJ2-1, with TRBD1 matching 9 bases. J gave up 6 bases and V 10 bases, and 10 bases lay outside the gene matches. CDR3 length equals 14 residues. Germline assignment: CDR1 ENHRY and CDR2 SYGVKD. CDR3 in amino acids: CATRLGTGSNEQFF. CDR3 DNA: TGTGCCACGAGGTTAGGGACAGGGTCCAATGAGCAGTTCTTC.

The chain joins TRBV7-2 to TRBJ2-7, with D possibly TRBD1 on 5 matching bases. V lost 1 base to trimming and J lost 4 bases, with 11 bases between them. Germline V CDR1 and CDR2: SGHTA, FQGNSA. CDR3 length equals 14 residues. CDR3 DNA: TGTGCCAGCAGCTTAGGATTGACAGCTTACGAGCAGTACTTC. This encodes CASSLGLTAYEQYF. Full variable domain (remainder filled in from reference TRBV7-2 and TRBJ2-7): GAGVSQSPSNKVTEKGKDVELRCDPISGHTALYWYRQSLGQGLEFLIYFQGNSAPDKSGLPSDRFSAERTGGSVSTLTIQRTQQEDSAVYLCASSLGLTAYEQYFGPGTRLTVT.

The rearrangement uses TRBV28 and TRBJ2-7; possibly TRBD2 for D (7 bases). The V end lost 6 bases, the J end lost 3 bases, and 15 bases lay between the germline ends. The CDR3 extends over 14 amino acids. In germline, CDR1 is MDHEN, CDR2 SYDVKM. CDR3 amino acids: CASRTGGNYYEQYF. In DNA form, the CDR3 reads TGTGCCAGCAGGACGGGGGGCAATTACTACGAGCAGTACTTC.

This chain joins TRBV19 and TRBJ1-5; perhaps TRBD1 as D (5 bases). The CDR3 extends over 13 amino acids. Trimming left V 1 base short and J 6 bases short, with 7 bases between. CDR1 is LNHDA, CDR2 SQIVND, per germline (reference sequence). CDR3 nucleotide sequence: TGTGCCAGTAGTATAGGGGGCAGTCAGCCCCAGCATTTT. Protein sequence: CASSIGGSQPQHF.

The chain employs TRBV5-5 and TRBJ1-3; unclear D gene. V was pared by 2 bases and J by 0 bases, with 6 bases between. The CDR3 totals 14 residues. Germline CDR1 and CDR2: SGHKS and YYEKEE (reference sequence). CDR3 nucleotide sequence: TGTGCCAGCAGCTTTTCAGGCTCTGGAAACACCATATATTTT. It encodes CASSFSGSGNTIYF.

This clone was recorded a few times. This chain uses TRBV6-6 with TRBJ2-7, with D possibly TRBD1 on 5 matching bases. The CDR3 totals 14 residues. V was trimmed by 6 bases and J by 0 bases, leaving 12 bases between them. CDR1 is MNHNY, CDR2 SVGAGI, per germline (reference sequence). CDR3 nucleotide sequence: TGTGCCAGCAGGAGCAGGGTGAACTCCTACGAGCAGTACTTC. Translation gives CASRSRVNSYEQYF.

This chain connects TRBV15 to TRBJ2-1, with 8 nucleotides matching TRBD1. The germline CDR1 and CDR2 sequences are LNHNV and YYDKDF (reference sequence). This CDR3 has 15 amino acids. J lost 6 bases, V lost 1 base, and 5 bases had no gene match. The DNA of the CDR3 is TGTGCCACCAGCAGAGGGCAGGGGGCGAGCAATGAGCAGTTCTTC. It codes for CATSRGQGASNEQFF.

In this sample, this clone turned up a few times. The genes are TRBV6-6 and TRBJ1-1; D remains ambiguous. The CDR3 is 11 residues long. CDR1 and CDR2 from the germline V gene are MNHNY and SVGAGI (reference sequence). V was clipped by 10 bases and J by 1 base, with 7 bases between them. This chain's CDR3 is CATGGNTEAFF. The CDR3 DNA sequence: TGTGCCACCGGCGGGAACACTGAAGCTTTCTTT.

V is TRBV28 and J is TRBJ1-1; no reliable D call. Germline-derived CDR1 and CDR2 are MDHEN and SYDVKM. V was cut by 5 bases and J by 4 bases, with 8 bases left in between. The CDR3 extends over 12 amino acids. This CDR3 reads CASSLRGTEAFF. Here the CDR3 DNA reads TGTGCCAGCAGTCTTCGGGGCACTGAAGCTTTCTTT.

The chain carries TRBV6-5 and TRBJ2-5; 11 positions match TRBD1. Trimming took 2 bases from V and 4 from J; bases not matched to a gene: 6. Per the germline V gene, CDR1 is MNHEY and CDR2 is SVGAGI. The CDR3 is made up of 16 amino acids. CDR3 protein: CASSYTGQGAGETQYF. The CDR3, as DNA: TGTGCCAGCAGTTACACTGGACAGGGGGCTGGAGAGACCCAGTACTTC.

This sequence joins TRBV28 and TRBJ2-7; the match to TRBD1 covers 8 bases. The CDR3 runs to 13 residues. J lost 5 bases, V lost 9 bases, and 9 bases had no gene match. Germline V gene lookup returns CDR1 MDHEN and CDR2 SYDVKM. CDR3 sequence: CASHEPRGHEQYF. The CDR3 nucleotides read TGTGCCAGTCACGAACCCAGGGGGCACGAGCAGTACTTC.

This sequence joins TRBV6-1 and TRBJ1-2; a weak D match, TRBD1 (6 bases). CDR1 is MNHNS, CDR2 SASEGT, per germline. CDR3 size: 15 residues. The V end was cut by 6 bases, the J end by 5 bases, with 19 bases between. CDR3 sequence reads: CASSPDRRPPYGYTF. CDR3 DNA sequence: TGTGCCAGCAGCCCCGACAGGAGGCCCCCTTATGGCTACACCTTC.

The gene calls are TRBV5-1 and TRBJ1-4, with D perhaps matching TRBD1 (6 bases). This CDR3 has 15 residues. The V gene lost 4 bases and the J gene lost 0 bases, with 10 bases spanning the gap. Germline V gene sequence: CDR1 SGHRS, CDR2 YFSETQ. In nucleotides, the CDR3 is TGCGCCAGCAGCAAGGACAGAACAACTAATGAAAAACTGTTTTTT. Its protein product is CASSKDRTTNEKLFF.

The chain is built from TRBV28 and TRBJ2-1; D unclear. The CDR3 has 10 residues. Per the germline V gene, CDR1 is MDHEN and CDR2 is SYDVKM. Trimming cost V 8 bases and J 4 bases, with 3 bases left between them. DNA for the CDR3: TGTGCCAGCTCTTACAATGAGCAGTTCTTC. Amino acids: CASSYNEQFF. Filled out from reference TRBV28 and TRBJ2-1, the complete variable domain reads DVKVTQSSRYLVKRTGEKVFLECVQDMDHENMFWYRQDPGLGLRLIYFSYDVKMKEKGDIPEGYSVSREKKERFSLILESASTNQTSMYLCASSYNEQFFGPGTRLTVL.

V and J are TRBV5-1 and TRBJ1-1; TRBD1 might be the D (5 bases). Looked up from germline, CDR1 is SGHRS and CDR2 is YFSETQ. The V end lost 5 bases, the J end lost 5 bases, and 13 bases lay between the germline ends. CDR3 length: 13 residues. CDR3 amino acids: CASRQGVGTEAFF. The CDR3 nucleotides are TGCGCCAGCAGGCAGGGCGTGGGAACTGAAGCTTTCTTT.

This clone has just one count. V and J are TRBV30 and TRBJ2-7; 7 bases fit TRBD2. Unmatched junction bases numbered 10, after V lost 2 bases and J lost 0 bases. Germline V gives CDR1 GTSNPN, CDR2 SVGIG (reference sequence). The length of the CDR3 is 16 residues. CDR3 in DNA: TGTGCCTGGAGTTCGATAGGCACTAGCGTCTCCTACGAGCAGTACTTC. Protein: CAWSSIGTSVSYEQYF.

The rearrangement links TRBV6-1 to TRBJ1-2; D unresolved. CDR1 is MNHNS and CDR2 is SASEGT in the germline V gene. Trimming cost V 7 bases and J 4 bases, with 13 bases left between them. The length of the CDR3 is 13 residues. CDR3 nucleotides: TGTGCCAGCACCCAACCCCCAGGCTATGGCTACACCTTC. Encoded protein: CASTQPPGYGYTF.

The gene calls are TRBV18 and TRBJ2-7; no clear D. This CDR3 spans 13 amino acids. Germline V lookup: CDR1 KGHSH, CDR2 LQKENI. The V end was cut by 3 bases, the J end by 6 bases, with 12 bases between. CDR3 sequence reads: CASSPPSSGEQYF. CDR3 nucleotide sequence: TGTGCCAGCTCACCTCCTTCTTCGGGCGAGCAGTACTTC.

This clone has a single count. The chain employs TRBV4-1 and TRBJ1-1, with no clear D. The CDR3 is made up of 14 amino acids. Trimming took off 0 bases at V and 10 bases at J, with 15 bases between the two ends. The germline gives CDR1 MGHRA, CDR2 YSYEKL. Written as DNA, the CDR3 is TGCGCCAGCAGCCAAGATCCGTGGAGCGGCGGAGCTTTCTTT. It codes for CASSQDPWSGGAFF.

CDR3 sequence: CASSFVGRAIQETQYF. As DNA, the CDR3 is TGTGCCAGCAGTTTCGTCGGCAGGGCCATCCAAGAGACCCAGTACTTC. The rearrangement joins TRBV28 to TRBJ2-5; a weak D match, TRBD1 (5 bases). Germline CDR1 reads MDHEN; CDR2 reads SYDVKM. The ends were cut back, 3 bases at V and 1 base at J, with 15 bases in the middle. This CDR3 has 16 amino acids.

This clone has only one observation. The gene calls are TRBV13 and TRBJ2-5, with 10 bases fitting TRBD2. The CDR3 is 15 residues long. The germline V gene has CDR1 PRHDT and CDR2 FYEKMQ (reference sequence). The V gene end was trimmed by 1 base and the J gene end by 4 bases; junction bases not matched to a gene: 3. The chain's CDR3 is CASSLVAGGGETQYF. As DNA, the CDR3 is TGTGCCAGCAGCTTAGTAGCGGGAGGAGGAGAGACCCAGTACTTC.

J is TRBJ1-2 and V is TRBV30; TRBD1 aligns across 7 bases. Trimming cost V 1 base and J 1 base; bases outside gene matches: 6. The CDR3 covers 15 residues. From germline, CDR1 is GTSNPN and CDR2 SVGIG (reference sequence). CDR3: CAWSALGQVNYGYTF. The CDR3 coding sequence is TGTGCCTGGAGTGCCCTTGGACAGGTTAACTATGGCTACACCTTC.